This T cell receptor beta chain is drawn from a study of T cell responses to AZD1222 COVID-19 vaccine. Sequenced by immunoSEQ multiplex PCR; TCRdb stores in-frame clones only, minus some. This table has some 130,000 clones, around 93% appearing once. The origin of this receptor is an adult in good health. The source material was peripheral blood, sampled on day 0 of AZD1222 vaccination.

DNA for the CDR3: TGTGCCAGCAGTCCGTCCCCTACTAGACAGAATGGCTACACCTTC. Residues: CASSPSPTRQNGYTF. V is TRBV28 and J is TRBJ1-2; maybe TRBD1 (5 bases). The CDR3 loop spans 15 amino acids. Per germline, CDR1 MDHEN and CDR2 SYDVKM. The V gene lost 5 bases and the J gene lost 6 bases, with 19 bases spanning the gap.